Listed below are T cell receptor beta chains from one sample, sequenced in a study of cytomegalovirus exposure and HLA in healthy donors. The data were produced by immunoSEQ multiplex PCR, yet TCRdb's version contains in-frame clones alone and is incomplete. This sample carries 150,000 to 200,000 clones, roughly 84% of them seen once, and the ten largest clones take under 7.5%. Sequenced sample: PBMCs. Receptors originate from a man younger than 35 in good health and CMV-seropositive. Each CDR3 is given with its conserved first and last residue. A D gene is named only where the DNA matches it firmly.

d_call	j_call	v_call	cdr3_aa
-	TRBJ2-3	TRBV27	CASSLSWQIITDTQYF
-	TRBJ2-5	TRBV5-6	CASSGSRRETQYF
-	TRBJ1-1	TRBV6-5	CASSTSRGGGEAFF
-	TRBJ1-2	TRBV9	CASGGSRDFLGYTF
TRBD1	TRBJ2-7	TRBV28	CASSVSLDGTGGEQYF
TRBD1	TRBJ2-3	TRBV7-2	CASSLDRTSTDTQYF
TRBD1	TRBJ1-2	TRBV7-2	CASSPTGTGVGGYTF
-	TRBJ2-6	TRBV9	CASSFEGVTGANVLTF
-	TRBJ2-1	TRBV19	CASSQYNEQFF
-	TRBJ1-3	TRBV29-1	CSVREGNTIYF
-	TRBJ2-5	TRBV27	CASTYERETQYF
-	TRBJ2-7	TRBV27	CASSADRLGREQYF
TRBD2	TRBJ2-1	TRBV11-1	CASSSTSGRAFEQFF
TRBD1	TRBJ2-7	TRBV11-2	CASSPARTGLFSYEQYF
TRBD1	TRBJ2-2	TRBV4-2	CASSAKSGQGITGELFF
-	TRBJ2-3	TRBV2	CASSDLRGTDTQYF
TRBD2	TRBJ2-7	TRBV6-5	CASSFRLAGDEQYF
-	TRBJ2-7	TRBV2	CASRMTEGDEQYF
TRBD2	TRBJ2-7	TRBV11-2	CASSPSPSGTYEQYF
-	TRBJ1-3	TRBV29-1	CSVERTPTGNTIYF
-	TRBJ1-2	TRBV28	CASRSGESRYGYTF
-	TRBJ2-1	TRBV30	CAWIEGGDEQFF
-	TRBJ1-1	TRBV19	CASSFPVPAAEAFF
-	TRBJ2-2	TRBV4-3	CASAKGLGTGELFF
-	TRBJ1-4	TRBV9	CASSAEMGGGSEKLFF
-	TRBJ2-7	TRBV29-1	CSVRGAEVSYEQYF
-	TRBJ2-7	TRBV2	CASLPSTVLEQYF
-	TRBJ2-7	TRBV27	CASSPRDGGLLEQYF
-	TRBJ2-7	TRBV11-3	CASSSGSVGEQYF
-	TRBJ1-1	TRBV5-1	CASSNSGDTEAFF
TRBD2	TRBJ2-1	TRBV2	CASSVRLAGIYNEQFF
-	TRBJ2-1	TRBV19	CASSIALLANEQFF
-	TRBJ1-5	TRBV27	CASGGVGQPQHF
TRBD2	TRBJ2-3	TRBV5-6	CASSPLGGRTDTQYF
-	TRBJ1-2	TRBV7-2	CASSEAGRSSGYTF
TRBD2	TRBJ2-1	TRBV19	CASSQLAGSYNEQFF
-	TRBJ1-2	TRBV30	CASDSDINYGYTF
-	TRBJ1-5	TRBV28	CASRPSGVPSNQPQHF
TRBD1	TRBJ2-1	TRBV27	CASSSYQGENEQFF
-	TRBJ1-1	TRBV14	CASGLTLNTEAFF
-	TRBJ2-3	TRBV11-1	CASSLAWTSTDTQYF
-	TRBJ2-7	TRBV7-2	CASSPTPTVAGVEF
-	TRBJ2-1	TRBV9	CASSVEGGQNWDEQFF
-	TRBJ1-3	TRBV29-1	CSVLKGDTIYF
-	TRBJ2-3	TRBV27	CASADRPDTQYF
-	TRBJ2-7	TRBV27	CASSPTGSYEQYF